This TCR beta chain was recorded in a study of T cells in localized non-small cell lung cancer. General study points: Higher blood T cell density tracked longer overall survival. Heterogeneity remains possible, as sequencing covered one tumor region only. Uninvolved adjacent lung had more T cell clonality than any other tissue, topping tumor. Among the top 100 tumor clones, a median about 52 appeared in adjacent lung.

Concerning this clone itself: Its specificity is not known.

There are 17 residues in the CDR3. Trimming took off 5 bases at V and 2 bases at J, with 18 bases between the two ends. Per the germline V gene, CDR1 is MDHEN and CDR2 is SYDVKM. Using immunoSEQ multiplex PCR, the repertoire was profiled, and TCRdb retains in-frame clones only, with some absent. The sample has 21,000 or so clones, 85% to 90% seen once. This chain links TRBV28 with TRBJ1-4; D might be TRBD1 (5 bases). The source material was PBMCs, sampled before any cancer treatment. This clonotype was sampled from a woman aged 35-75 years with stage II squamous cell lung carcinoma. The DNA for the CDR3 is TGTGCCAGCAGTCGTTTTCTGGGACGGGGGACTAATGAAAAACTGTTTTTT. As protein: CASSRFLGRGTNEKLFF.